Listed below are T cell receptor beta chains from one sample, sequenced in a study of shared clonotypes between healthy human individuals. Here immunoSEQ multiplex PCR was the method, and the copy in TCRdb shows in-frame clones only, minus some. This table has about 1 million clones, about 76% appearing once. Sequenced: memory CD4+ T cells sorted from blood. These receptors came from a man between 18 and 29 years old in good health. Both conserved end residues are part of each CDR3. The D gene is left open where the match is weak. Rows give clone size only sometimes, using once, few, many, or a class for an expanded clone.

TRBV5-1	TRBJ1-1	NA	NA	TGCGCCAGCAGCTTGGGACAGCGCAATGAAGCTTTCTTT	CASSLGQRNEAFF
TRBV6-1	TRBJ2-3	TRBD2	NA	TGTGCCAGCAGTGAAGTTCTAGCGGGGGGAGCGGATACGCAGTATTTT	CASSEVLAGGADTQYF
TRBV18	TRBJ2-7	TRBD2	NA	TGTGCCAGCTCACCACCGACGGGGGGATTATACGAGCAGTACTTC	CASSPPTGGLYEQYF
TRBV30	TRBJ1-6	NA	NA	TGTGCCTGGAGTGCCTCGGGTGCTACCCTCCACTTT	CAWSASGATLHF
TRBV6-6	TRBJ1-5	NA	NA	TGTGCCAGCAACAATCAGCCCCAGCATTTT	CASNNQPQHF
TRBV30	TRBJ1-3	TRBD1	few	TGTGCCTGGAGCCCTTACGGGGGAAGCCAGGGGGTCATATATTTT	CAWSPYGGSQGVIYF
TRBV7-6	TRBJ2-1	TRBD1	NA	TGTGCCAGCAGCGTCTCCCGGGACAGCTACAATGAGCAGTTCTTC	CASSVSRDSYNEQFF
TRBV19	TRBJ1-2	NA	NA	TGTGCCAGTAGGTCCGGACTGCCTCCCCTCTATGGCTACACCTTC	CASRSGLPPLYGYTF
TRBV30	TRBJ1-6	NA	NA	TGTGCCTGGAGGACGGATGTCGGCTCACCCCTCCACTTT	CAWRTDVGSPLHF
TRBV18	TRBJ1-5	NA	NA	TGTGCCAGCTCACCAATGGGGTTCGGGGATGGACAGCCCCAGCATTTT	CASSPMGFGDGQPQHF
TRBV9	TRBJ2-2	TRBD2	NA	TGTGCCAGCAGCGTAGCTAGCGGGGCAAACACCGGGGAGCTGTTTTTT	CASSVASGANTGELFF
TRBV7-2	TRBJ2-3	NA	few	TGTGCCAGCAGCCGTGGCGGTATCACAGATACGCAGTATTTT	CASSRGGITDTQYF
TRBV27	TRBJ1-2	NA	few	TGTGCCAGCAGTCTTTGGGGAGGCTATGGCTACACCTTC	CASSLWGGYGYTF
TRBV30	TRBJ1-5	NA	few	TGTGCCTGGAGAAGTGCGCGGGGCAATCAGCCCCAGCATTTT	CAWRSARGNQPQHF
TRBV7-9	TRBJ1-5	TRBD1	NA	TGTGCCAGCAGCTCCCCGCCGGGACAGGGATCGTTCAATCAGCCCCAGCATTTT	CASSSPPGQGSFNQPQHF
TRBV4-3	TRBJ2-3	NA	NA	TGCGCCAGCAGCCAAGACAAGCGGAGCACAGATACGCAGTATTTT	CASSQDKRSTDTQYF
TRBV19	TRBJ1-5	NA	NA	TGTGCCAGTAGTATGCCGCGACAGGAAATTAGCAATCAGCCCCAGCATTTT	CASSMPRQEISNQPQHF
TRBV6-6	TRBJ1-5	NA	NA	TGTGCCAGCAGGCTTTCAGGTAGCAATCAGCCCCAGCATTTT	CASRLSGSNQPQHF
TRBV28	TRBJ1-5	TRBD1	NA	TGTGCCAGCAGAAGACAGGGGCGGTCGAGCAATCAGCCCCAGCATTTT	CASRRQGRSSNQPQHF
TRBV6-5	TRBJ2-3	TRBD2	NA	TGTGCCAGCAGTTACTCGGTGGGAGGGGGCACAGATACGCAGTATTTT	CASSYSVGGGTDTQYF
TRBV6-1	TRBJ2-7	NA	once	TGTGCCAGCAGTGAGGGGTCTGGGGGGCAGGACGAGCAGTACTTC	CASSEGSGGQDEQYF
TRBV28	TRBJ1-6	NA	NA	TGTGCCAGCAAGTCTAATTATAATTCACCCCTCCACTTT	CASKSNYNSPLHF
TRBV6-1	TRBJ2-4	NA	NA	TGTGCCAGCAGTGAAGGTCCAGGGACCAAAAACATTCAGTACTTC	CASSEGPGTKNIQYF
TRBV5-1	TRBJ2-3	TRBD2	once	TGCGCCAGCACCGGGGGGGCCTCCAAAAACGACGGCGGGCAGTATTTT	CASTGGASKNDGGQYF
TRBV9	TRBJ1-1	NA	few	TGTGCCAGCAGCGTAGCGGACCATCTTCGGACTGAAGCTTTCTTT	CASSVADHLRTEAFF
TRBV6-5	TRBJ2-1	NA	NA	TGTGCCAGCAGGACGGACTCGAGCTCCTACAATGAGCAGTTCTTC	CASRTDSSSYNEQFF
TRBV6-1	TRBJ1-2	TRBD1	NA	TGTGCCAGCAGTGAAGCCTGGACAGGGGGATGGGGCGGCTACACCTTC	CASSEAWTGGWGGYTF
TRBV7-2	TRBJ1-4	NA	NA	TGTGCCAGCAGCTCCGGGTTCGTCGATGAAAAACTGTTTTTT	CASSSGFVDEKLFF
TRBV5-6	TRBJ2-7	NA	NA	TGTGCCAGCAGCCCGGACACCGGACAGATCGGGTACGAGCAGTACTTC	CASSPDTGQIGYEQYF
TRBV12-5	TRBJ2-7	TRBD2	NA	TGTGCTAGCCGAGCGGGGTCAACGGTGTACGAGCAGTACTTC	CASRAGSTVYEQYF
TRBV6-1	TRBJ2-7	NA	NA	TGTGCCAGCCGGACACAGATCCCCTACGAGCAGTACTTC	CASRTQIPYEQYF
TRBV5-1	TRBJ1-1	NA	few	TGCGCCAGCAGCTTATTGGCGAACACTGAAGCTTTCTTT	CASSLLANTEAFF
TRBV28	TRBJ2-5	NA	NA	TGTGCCAGCAATCTTCCAGGACAAGAGACCCAGTACTTC	CASNLPGQETQYF
TRBV5-1	TRBJ1-1	TRBD1	NA	TGCGCCAGCAGCTTGGTCCCGATCCGGGACAGGGGGCTGAACACTGAAGCTTTCTTT	CASSLVPIRDRGLNTEAFF
TRBV10-3	TRBJ2-2	NA	NA	TGTGCCACCCAAGCACAGGGACTAAACACCGGGGAGCTGTTTTTT	CATQAQGLNTGELFF
TRBV9	TRBJ2-2	TRBD2	NA	TGTGCCAGCAGCGTTTTCCTAGCGGCCTACACCGGGGAGCTGTTTTTT	CASSVFLAAYTGELFF
TRBV19	TRBJ2-7	NA	NA	TGTGCCAGTAGTACTTACAGGGACTCCTACGAGCAGTACTTC	CASSTYRDSYEQYF
TRBV19	TRBJ1-5	NA	NA	TGTGCCAGTAAAAAGGTGGCACCTAATCAGCCCCAGCATTTT	CASKKVAPNQPQHF